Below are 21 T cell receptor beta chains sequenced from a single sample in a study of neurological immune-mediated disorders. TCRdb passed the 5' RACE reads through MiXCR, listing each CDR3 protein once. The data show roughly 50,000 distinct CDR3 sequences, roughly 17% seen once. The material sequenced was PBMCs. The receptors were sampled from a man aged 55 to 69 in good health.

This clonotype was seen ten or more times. As DNA, the CDR3 is TGCAGGGCTGGGTCAGGGGTTCAGTACGAGCAGTACTTC. Translating gives CRAGSGVQYEQYF. The chain joins TRBV20-1 to TRBJ2-7, with a weak D call TRBD1 (6 bases). The CDR3 covers 13 residues. CDR1 is DFQATT, CDR2 SNEGSKA, per germline (reference sequence).

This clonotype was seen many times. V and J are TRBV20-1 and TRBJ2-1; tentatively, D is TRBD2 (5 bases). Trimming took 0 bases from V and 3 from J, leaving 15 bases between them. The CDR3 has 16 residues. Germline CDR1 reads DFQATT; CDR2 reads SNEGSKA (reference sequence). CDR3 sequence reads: CSARDLGSVYYNEQFF. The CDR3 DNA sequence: TGCAGTGCTAGAGATCTCGGTAGCGTTTACTACAATGAGCAGTTCTTC.

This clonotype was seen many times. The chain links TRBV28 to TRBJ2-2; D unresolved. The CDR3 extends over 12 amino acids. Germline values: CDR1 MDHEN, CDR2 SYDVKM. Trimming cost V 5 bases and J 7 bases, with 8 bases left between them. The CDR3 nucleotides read TGTGCCAGCAGTGCAGTGGGCGGGGAGCTGTTTTTT. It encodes CASSAVGGELFF.

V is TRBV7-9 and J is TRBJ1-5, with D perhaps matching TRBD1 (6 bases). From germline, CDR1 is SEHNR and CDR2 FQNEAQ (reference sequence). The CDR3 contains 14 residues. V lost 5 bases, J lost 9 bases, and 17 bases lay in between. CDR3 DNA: TGTGCCAGCAGCGCGGTCAGGGGCGGTCTGCCCCAGCATTTT. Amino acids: CASSAVRGGLPQHF. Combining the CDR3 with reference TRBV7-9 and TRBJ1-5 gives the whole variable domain DTGVSQNPRHKITKRGQNVTFRCDPISEHNRLYWYRQTLGQGPEFLTYFQNEAQLEKSRLLSDRFSAERPKGSFSTLEIQRTEQGDSAMYLCASSAVRGGLPQHFGDGTRLSIL.

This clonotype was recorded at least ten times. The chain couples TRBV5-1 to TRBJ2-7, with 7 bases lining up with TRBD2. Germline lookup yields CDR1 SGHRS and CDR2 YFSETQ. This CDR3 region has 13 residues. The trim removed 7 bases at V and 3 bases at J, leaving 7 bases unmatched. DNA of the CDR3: TGCGCCAGCGGACGGGACTACCTCTACGAGCAGTACTTC. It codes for CASGRDYLYEQYF.

In DNA, the CDR3 is TGTGCCTGGAGAGTACTAGCGGGGCTAAACAATGAGCAGTTCTTC. Its translation: CAWRVLAGLNNEQFF. V usage is TRBV30 and J usage is TRBJ2-1, with TRBD2 matching 10 bases. Germline CDR1 reads GTSNPN; CDR2 reads SVGIG (reference sequence). The CDR3 runs to 15 residues. J lost 5 bases, V lost 3 bases, and 7 bases had no gene match.

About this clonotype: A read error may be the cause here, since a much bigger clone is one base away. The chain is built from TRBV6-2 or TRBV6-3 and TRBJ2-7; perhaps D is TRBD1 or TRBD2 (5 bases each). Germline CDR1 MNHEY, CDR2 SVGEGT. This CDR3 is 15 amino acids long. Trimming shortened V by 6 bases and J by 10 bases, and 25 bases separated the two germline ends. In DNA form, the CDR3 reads TGTGCCAGCAGCCTACAGGACTTGCCTCCAGCCGACCAGTACTTC. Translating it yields CASSLQDLPPADQYF.

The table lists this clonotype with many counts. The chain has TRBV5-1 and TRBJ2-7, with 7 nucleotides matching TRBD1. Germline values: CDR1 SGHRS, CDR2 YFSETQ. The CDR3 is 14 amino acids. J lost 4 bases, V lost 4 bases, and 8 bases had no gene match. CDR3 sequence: CASSIGTDSYEQYF. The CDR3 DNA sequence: TGCGCCAGCAGCATCGGGACAGACTCTTACGAGCAGTACTTC.

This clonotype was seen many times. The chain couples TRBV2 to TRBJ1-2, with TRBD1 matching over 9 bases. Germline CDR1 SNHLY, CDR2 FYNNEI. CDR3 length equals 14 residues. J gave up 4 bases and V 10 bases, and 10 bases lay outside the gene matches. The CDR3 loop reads CATAGQGPLYGYTF. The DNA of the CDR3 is TGTGCCACCGCGGGACAGGGCCCTCTCTATGGCTACACCTTC.

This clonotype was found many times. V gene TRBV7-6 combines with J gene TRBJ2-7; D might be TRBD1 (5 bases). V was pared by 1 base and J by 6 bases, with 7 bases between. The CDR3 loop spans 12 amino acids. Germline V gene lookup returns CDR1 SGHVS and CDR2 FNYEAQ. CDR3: CASSLDRREQYF. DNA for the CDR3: TGTGCCAGCAGCTTAGACAGGCGCGAGCAGTACTTC. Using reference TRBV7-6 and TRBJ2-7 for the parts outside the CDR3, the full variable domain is GAGVSQSPRYKVTKRGQDVALRCDPISGHVSLYWYRQALGQGPEFLTYFNYEAQQDKSGLPNDRFSAERPEGSISTLTIQRTEQRDSAMYRCASSLDRREQYFGPGTRLTVT.

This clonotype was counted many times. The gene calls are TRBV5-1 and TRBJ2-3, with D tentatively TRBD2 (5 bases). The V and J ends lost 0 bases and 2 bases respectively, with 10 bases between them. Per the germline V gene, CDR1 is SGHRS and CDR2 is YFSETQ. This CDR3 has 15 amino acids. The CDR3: CASSLEEVDTDTQYF. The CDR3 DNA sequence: TGCGCCAGCAGCTTGGAGGAGGTAGACACAGATACGCAGTATTTT.

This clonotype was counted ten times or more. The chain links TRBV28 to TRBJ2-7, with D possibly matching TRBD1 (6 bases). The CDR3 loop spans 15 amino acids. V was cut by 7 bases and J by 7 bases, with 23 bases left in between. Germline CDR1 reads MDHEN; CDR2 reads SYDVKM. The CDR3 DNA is TGTGCCAGCACCTTTTACAGGGCGGTAACAGGGGAGCAGTACTTC. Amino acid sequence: CASTFYRAVTGEQYF.

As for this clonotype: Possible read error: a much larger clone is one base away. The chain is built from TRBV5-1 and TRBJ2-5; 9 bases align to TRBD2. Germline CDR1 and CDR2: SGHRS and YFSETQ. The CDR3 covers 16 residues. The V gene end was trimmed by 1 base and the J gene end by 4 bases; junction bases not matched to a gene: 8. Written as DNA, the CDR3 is TGCGCCAGCAGCTTGACTCTAGCGGGAAAACGAGAGACCCAGTACTTC. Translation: CASSLTLAGKRETQYF.

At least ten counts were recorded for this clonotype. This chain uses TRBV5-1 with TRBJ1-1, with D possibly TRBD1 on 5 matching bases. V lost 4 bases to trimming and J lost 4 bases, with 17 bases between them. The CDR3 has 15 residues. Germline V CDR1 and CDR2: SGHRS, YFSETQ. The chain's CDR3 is CASSDLTGGFTEAFF. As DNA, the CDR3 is TGCGCCAGCAGCGATTTAACGGGGGGGTTCACTGAAGCTTTCTTT.

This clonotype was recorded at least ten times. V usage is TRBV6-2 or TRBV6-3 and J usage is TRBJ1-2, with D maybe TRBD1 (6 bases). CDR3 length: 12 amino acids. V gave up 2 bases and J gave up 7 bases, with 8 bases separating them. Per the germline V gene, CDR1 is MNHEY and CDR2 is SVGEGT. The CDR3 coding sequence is TGTGCCAGCAGTTACGGGGGCGGTGGCTACACCTTC. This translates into CASSYGGGGYTF.

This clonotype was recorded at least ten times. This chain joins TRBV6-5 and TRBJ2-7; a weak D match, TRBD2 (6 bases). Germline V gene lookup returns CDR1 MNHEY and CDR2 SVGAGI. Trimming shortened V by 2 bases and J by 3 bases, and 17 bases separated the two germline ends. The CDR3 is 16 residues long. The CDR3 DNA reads TGTGCCAGCAGTTACAGGGCGGGATCACCCCACTACGAGCAGTACTTC. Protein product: CASSYRAGSPHYEQYF.

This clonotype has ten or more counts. The CDR3 nucleotides read TGCAGCGTTTGGGACAGGGGATTCCGGAACACTGAAGCTTTCTTT. Its protein product is CSVWDRGFRNTEAFF. The V call is TRBV29-1, the J call TRBJ1-1, with TRBD1 matching over 10 bases. With 5 bases clipped from V and 1 base from J, the junction kept 7 bases outside the gene matches. Germline CDR1 SQVTM, CDR2 ANQGSEA. This CDR3 spans 15 amino acids.

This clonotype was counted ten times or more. Written as DNA, the CDR3 is TGTGCCAGCGGGACAGGTCCCAACACCGGGGAGCTGTTTTTT. It translates to CASGTGPNTGELFF. This sequence joins TRBV7-6 and TRBJ2-2; 8 bases align to TRBD1. CDR3 length: 14 residues. Losses at the gene ends were 8 bases for V and 2 bases for J; bases not matched to a gene: 4. CDR1 is SGHVS, CDR2 FNYEAQ, per germline.

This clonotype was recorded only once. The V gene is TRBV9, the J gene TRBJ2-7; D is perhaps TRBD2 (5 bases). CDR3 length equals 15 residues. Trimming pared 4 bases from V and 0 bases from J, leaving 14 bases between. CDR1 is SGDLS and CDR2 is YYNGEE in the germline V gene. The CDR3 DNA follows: TGTGCCAGCAGCCAGCCGGGGTCATACTCCTACGAGCAGTACTTC. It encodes CASSQPGSYSYEQYF.

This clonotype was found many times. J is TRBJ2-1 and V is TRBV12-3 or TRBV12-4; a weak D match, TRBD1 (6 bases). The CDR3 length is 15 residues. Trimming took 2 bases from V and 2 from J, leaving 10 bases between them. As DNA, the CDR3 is TGTGCCAGCAGTTTACAGGGGAATCCCTACAATGAGCAGTTCTTC. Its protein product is CASSLQGNPYNEQFF.

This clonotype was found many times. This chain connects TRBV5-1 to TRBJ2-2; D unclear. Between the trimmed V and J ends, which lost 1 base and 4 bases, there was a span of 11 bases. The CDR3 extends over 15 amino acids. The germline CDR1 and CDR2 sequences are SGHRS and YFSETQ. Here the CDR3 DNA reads TGCGCCAGCAGCTTGCCGGAGCTATCCACCGGGGAGCTGTTTTTT. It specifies CASSLPELSTGELFF. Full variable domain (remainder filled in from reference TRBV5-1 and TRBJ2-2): KAGVTQTPRYLIKTRGQQVTLSCSPISGHRSVSWYQQTPGQGLQFLFEYFSETQRNKGNFPGRFSGRQFSNSRSEMNVSTLELGDSALYLCASSLPELSTGELFFGEGSRLTVL.